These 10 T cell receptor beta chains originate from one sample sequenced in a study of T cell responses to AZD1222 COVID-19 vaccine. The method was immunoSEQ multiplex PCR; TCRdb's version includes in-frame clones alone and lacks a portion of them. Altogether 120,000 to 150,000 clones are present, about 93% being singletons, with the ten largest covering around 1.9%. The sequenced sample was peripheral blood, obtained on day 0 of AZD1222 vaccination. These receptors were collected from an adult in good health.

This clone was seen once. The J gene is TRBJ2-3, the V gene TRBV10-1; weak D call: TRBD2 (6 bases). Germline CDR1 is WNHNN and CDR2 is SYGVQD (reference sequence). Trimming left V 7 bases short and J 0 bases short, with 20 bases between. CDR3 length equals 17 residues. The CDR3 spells CASTWTNKLSSTDTQYF. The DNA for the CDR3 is TGCGCCAGCACCTGGACTAATAAACTCTCTAGCACAGATACGCAGTATTTT.

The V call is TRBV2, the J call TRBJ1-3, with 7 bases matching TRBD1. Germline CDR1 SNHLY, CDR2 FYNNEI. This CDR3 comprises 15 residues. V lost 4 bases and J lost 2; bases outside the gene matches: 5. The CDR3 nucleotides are TGTGCCAGCAGTGCCGACAGGGCGGCTGGAAACACCATATATTTT. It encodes CASSADRAAGNTIYF.

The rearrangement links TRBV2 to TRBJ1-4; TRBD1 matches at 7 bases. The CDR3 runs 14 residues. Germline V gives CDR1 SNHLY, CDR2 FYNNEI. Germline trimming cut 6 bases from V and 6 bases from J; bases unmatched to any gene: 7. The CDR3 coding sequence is TGTGCCAGCAGCCATGACAGGGCGGATGAAAAACTGTTTTTT. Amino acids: CASSHDRADEKLFF.

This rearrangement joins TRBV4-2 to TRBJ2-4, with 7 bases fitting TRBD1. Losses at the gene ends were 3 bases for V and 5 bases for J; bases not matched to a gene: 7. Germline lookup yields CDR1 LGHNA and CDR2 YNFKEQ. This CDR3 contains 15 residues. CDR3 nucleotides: TGTGCCAGCAGCCATACTCGGGACAGCGAAAACATTCAGTACTTC. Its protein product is CASSHTRDSENIQYF.

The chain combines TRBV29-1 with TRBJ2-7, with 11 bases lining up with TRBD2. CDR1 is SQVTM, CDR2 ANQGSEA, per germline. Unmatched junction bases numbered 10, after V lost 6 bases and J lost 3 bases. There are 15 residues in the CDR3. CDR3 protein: CSVAHTSGSIYEQYF. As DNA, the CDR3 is TGCAGCGTCGCACACACTAGCGGGAGTATCTACGAGCAGTACTTC.

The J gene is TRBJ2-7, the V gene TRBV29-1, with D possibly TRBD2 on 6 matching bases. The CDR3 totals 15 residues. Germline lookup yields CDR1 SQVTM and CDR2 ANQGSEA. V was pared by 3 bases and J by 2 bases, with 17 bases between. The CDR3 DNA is TGCAGCGTTGAGGTGTTTCAGGGAGGTACCTACGAGCAGTACTTC. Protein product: CSVEVFQGGTYEQYF.

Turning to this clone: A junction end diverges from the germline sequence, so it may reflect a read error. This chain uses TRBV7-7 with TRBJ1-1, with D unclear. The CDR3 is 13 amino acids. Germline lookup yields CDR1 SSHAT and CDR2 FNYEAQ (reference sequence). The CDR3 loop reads CASSLAPYTEAFF. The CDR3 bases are TGTGCTAGCAGCTTAGCCCCCTACACTGAAGCTTTCTTT.

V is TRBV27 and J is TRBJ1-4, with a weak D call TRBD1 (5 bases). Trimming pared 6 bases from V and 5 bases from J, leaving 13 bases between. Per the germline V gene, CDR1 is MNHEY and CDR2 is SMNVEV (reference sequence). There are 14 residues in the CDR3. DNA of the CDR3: TGTGCCAGCAGGGCCAACAACAGGAATGAAAAACTGTTTTTT. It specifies CASRANNRNEKLFF.

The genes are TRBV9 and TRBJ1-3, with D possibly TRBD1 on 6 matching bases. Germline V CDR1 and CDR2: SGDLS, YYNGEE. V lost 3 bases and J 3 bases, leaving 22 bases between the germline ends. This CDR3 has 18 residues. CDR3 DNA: TGTGCCAGCAGCGACCCGACCGGGACAATTTTTGGTGGAAACACCATATATTTT. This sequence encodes CASSDPTGTIFGGNTIYF.

Here the CDR3 DNA reads TGTGCCAGCAGCGTAGCTCCAGGGGGCGGTGAAAAACTGTTTTTT. It is translated as CASSVAPGGGEKLFF. The chain recombines TRBV9 with TRBJ1-4; 8 nucleotides line up with TRBD1. Germline lookup yields CDR1 SGDLS and CDR2 YYNGEE. The CDR3 spans 15 residues. Trimming at V came to 0 bases and at J to 7 bases, leaving 5 bases not matched to a gene.